Shown below are 17 T cell receptor beta chains from a single sample sequenced in a study of vaccination effects on CD4 cells after COVID-19. Using immunoSEQ multiplex PCR, the repertoire was profiled, and TCRdb retains in-frame clones only, with some absent. The table includes 55,000 to 80,000 clones, roughly three quarters detected once. CD4+ T cells specific for antigen were expanded with viral peptide pools by the ViraFEST assay before sequencing. Subsequent to a culture period of 10 to 11 days, CD4+ T cells were isolated. No vaccinee had earlier SARS-CoV-2 infection, and nucleocapsid antibodies were negative. These receptors have no identified antigens. This specimen consisted of CD4+ T cells from PBMCs cultured with HCoV-OC43 spike peptides, obtained before COVID-19 vaccination. Stated subset: HCoV-OC43 spike overlapping peptide pool stimulation. These receptors were obtained from a human donor who received a COVID-19 vaccine.

Of note for this clone: Distinct nucleotide sequences in the sample also encode this CDR3. The rearrangement uses TRBV24-1 and TRBJ2-2, with TRBD1 matching 8 bases. Germline CDR1 is KGHDR and CDR2 is SFDVKD. V gave up 3 bases and J gave up 4 bases; unmatched junction bases: 6. The CDR3 runs 16 residues. The CDR3 nucleotides are TGTGCCACCAGTGATCCCGGACAGGGCCTCACCGGGGAGCTGTTTTTT. Translation gives CATSDPGQGLTGELFF.

V and J are TRBV2 and TRBJ1-1; tentative D call: TRBD1 (6 bases). V was clipped by 4 bases and J by 5 bases, with 14 bases between them. Germline V CDR1 and CDR2: SNHLY, FYNNEI. The CDR3 length is 14 residues. CDR3 DNA: TGTGCCAGCAGTGCTACAGGGAGCAGGACTGAAGCTTTCTTT. Its translation: CASSATGSRTEAFF.

The rearrangement uses TRBV6-6 and TRBJ1-2; no reliable D call. V gave up 3 bases and J gave up 2 bases, with 13 bases separating them. The CDR3 spans 15 residues. The germline V gene has CDR1 MNHNY and CDR2 SVGAGI (reference sequence). The DNA for the CDR3 is TGTGCCAGCAGTTATTATTTGGTGGGAAACTATGGCTACACCTTC. It translates to CASSYYLVGNYGYTF.

The chain uses TRBV7-9 and TRBJ1-2; the D gene is possibly TRBD1 (5 bases). V lost 5 bases to trimming and J lost 5 bases, with 15 bases between them. Germline loops: CDR1 SEHNR, CDR2 FQNEAQ (reference sequence). The CDR3 spans 14 residues. CDR3: CASSPRDEGYGYTF. For the CDR3, the DNA is TGTGCCAGCAGCCCCCGGGACGAGGGGTATGGCTACACCTTC.

This chain uses TRBV18 with TRBJ1-4; D ambiguous. V shed 6 bases and J shed 4 bases, with 9 bases lying between them. The germline V gene has CDR1 KGHSH and CDR2 LQKENI. The CDR3 extends over 13 amino acids. CDR3 region: CASSPDLNEKLFF. DNA of the CDR3: TGTGCCAGCTCTCCGGACCTTAATGAAAAACTGTTTTTT.

V usage is TRBV19 and J usage is TRBJ2-2; 7 bases align to TRBD1. Germline lookup yields CDR1 LNHDA and CDR2 SQIVND (reference sequence). After removal of 4 bases from V and 2 bases from J, the junction contained 7 bases not matched to a gene. CDR3 length: 16 amino acids. CDR3 DNA: TGTGCCAGTAGTAAGAGACAGGGCGGTAACACCGGGGAGCTGTTTTTT. This translates into CASSKRQGGNTGELFF. The variable domain in full, with the rest retrieved from reference TRBV19 and TRBJ2-2, is DGGITQSPKYLFRKEGQNVTLSCEQNLNHDAMYWYRQDPGQGLRLIYYSQIVNDFQKGDIAEGYSVSREKKESFPLTVTSAQKNPTAFYLCASSKRQGGNTGELFFGEGSRLTVL.

The rearrangement uses TRBV5-4 and TRBJ2-4; possible D gene TRBD2, 6 bases. The V gene lost 4 bases and the J gene lost 3 bases, with 26 bases spanning the gap. The germline gives CDR1 SGHNT, CDR2 YYREEE (reference sequence). The length of the CDR3 is 19 residues. CDR3 residues: CASSGGGGDRRLVKNIQYF. CDR3 nucleotide sequence: TGTGCCAGCAGCGGGGGTGGCGGGGATCGGCGTTTAGTCAAAAACATTCAGTACTTC.

J is TRBJ2-5 and V is TRBV29-1; 8 bases are shared with TRBD1. Germline lookup yields CDR1 SQVTM and CDR2 ANQGSEA. Germline trimming cut 7 bases from V and 2 bases from J; bases unmatched to any gene: 9. This CDR3 is 14 amino acids long. In nucleotides, the CDR3 is TGCAGCGCCGACCCGGGACAGGAGCAAGAGACCCAGTACTTC. Translating gives CSADPGQEQETQYF.

J is TRBJ1-5 and V is TRBV15; TRBD1 is a possible D gene (5 bases). CDR1 is LNHNV and CDR2 is YYDKDF in the germline V gene (reference sequence). The CDR3 runs 13 residues. Deletions cut 0 bases from V and 7 bases from J, with 7 bases between. CDR3: CATSRERGQPQHF. The CDR3 DNA is TGTGCCACCAGCAGAGAAAGGGGACAGCCCCAGCATTTT. Using reference TRBV15 and TRBJ1-5 for the parts outside the CDR3, the full variable domain is DAMVIQNPRYQVTQFGKPVTLSCSQTLNHNVMYWYQQKSSQAPKLLFHYYDKDFNNEADTPDNFQSRRPNTSFCFLDIRSPGLGDTAMYLCATSRERGQPQHFGDGTRLSIL.

This chain connects TRBV30 to TRBJ1-6; the D is unclear. The CDR3 extends over 12 amino acids. Trimming took 3 bases from V and 9 from J, leaving 9 bases between them. Germline CDR1 reads GTSNPN; CDR2 reads SVGIG (reference sequence). The DNA for the CDR3 is TGTGCCTGGAGGATCAACAGTTCACCCCTCCACTTT. It codes for CAWRINSSPLHF. The variable domain in full, with the rest retrieved from reference TRBV30 and TRBJ1-6, is SQTIHQWPATLVQPVGSPLSLECTVEGTSNPNLYWYRQAAGRGLQLLFYSVGIGQISSEVPQNLSASRPQDRQFILSSKKLLLSDSGFYLCAWRINSSPLHFGNGTRLTVT.

In its sample, this clone was seen a few times. The rearrangement links TRBV24-1 to TRBJ1-6; tentative D call: TRBD1 (6 bases). The V gene lost 4 bases and the J gene lost 7 bases, with 7 bases spanning the gap. The CDR3 length is 13 residues. Germline V lookup: CDR1 KGHDR, CDR2 SFDVKD. CDR3 in DNA: TGTGCCACCAGTGACACAGGGAATTCACCCCTCCACTTT. Residues: CATSDTGNSPLHF.

J is TRBJ2-2 and V is TRBV7-8; D tentatively reads TRBD1 or TRBD2 (5 bases each). Between the trimmed V and J ends, which lost 5 bases and 4 bases, there was a span of 20 bases. CDR3 size: 17 residues. Germline CDR1 reads SGHVS; CDR2 reads FQNEAQ. The CDR3 here is CASSVGRGGGSTGELFF. The CDR3 DNA sequence: TGTGCCAGCAGCGTGGGTAGGGGTGGCGGGTCCACCGGGGAGCTGTTTTTT.

The chain uses TRBV25-1 and TRBJ2-3; TRBD1 matches at 10 bases. J was trimmed by 0 bases and V by 8 bases; bases with no gene match: 8. The CDR3 sequence is 16 residues long. Germline V lookup: CDR1 MGHDK, CDR2 SYGVNS. CDR3 sequence reads: CASERDRGRSTDTQYF. CDR3 bases: TGTGCCAGCGAGAGGGACAGGGGCCGGAGCACAGATACGCAGTATTTT.

The chain recombines TRBV3-1 (or the pseudogene TRBV3-2) with TRBJ1-2; D not certain. The V end lost 1 base, the J end lost 6 bases, and 9 bases lay between the germline ends. Germline CDR1 and CDR2: LGHDT and YNNKEL (reference sequence). This CDR3 has 13 residues. The CDR3 DNA follows: TGTGCCAGCAGCCAAGTTGTTGGAGATGGCTACACCTTC. This translates into CASSQVVGDGYTF.

The gene calls are TRBV30 and TRBJ2-2; 9 bases match TRBD1. The ends lost 2 bases at V and 3 bases at J; junction bases unmatched: 10. The CDR3 consists of 17 residues. The germline V gene encodes CDR1 GTSNPN and CDR2 SVGIG (reference sequence). As DNA, the CDR3 is TGTGCCTGGAGTCAAACCCGGGACAGGGCCTACACCGGGGAGCTGTTTTTT. Amino acids: CAWSQTRDRAYTGELFF.

The genes are TRBV6-5 and TRBJ1-1; the match to TRBD1 covers 12 bases. Trimming at V came to 6 bases and at J to 2 bases, leaving 1 base not matched to a gene. Germline V gene sequence: CDR1 MNHEY, CDR2 SVGAGI. CDR3 length equals 14 residues. CDR3 protein: CASRGTGGNTEAFF. The DNA of the CDR3 is TGTGCCAGCAGGGGGACAGGGGGCAACACTGAAGCTTTCTTT.

The rearrangement links TRBV11-3 to TRBJ2-5; D is ambiguous. Germline V gene sequence: CDR1 SGHNT, CDR2 YENEEA. Trimming removed 1 base from V and 5 bases from J, with 5 bases in between. The CDR3 loop spans 12 amino acids. Here the CDR3 reads CASSLGPETQYF. In DNA form, the CDR3 reads TGTGCCAGCAGCTTAGGTCCGGAGACCCAGTACTTC.